This passage covers 17 T cell receptor beta chains from one sample sequenced in a study of blood T cell repertoires in COVID-19. Data came from immunoSEQ multiplex PCR; TCRdb stores just in-frame clones and leaves some out. There are roughly 100,000 clones in the sample; more than 80% occur only once, and around a tenth lies in the top ten. Sequencing used peripheral blood. The receptors stem from a woman in her sixties or seventies with acute or convalescent COVID-19.

The rearrangement uses TRBV7-9 and TRBJ2-7; a weak D match, TRBD2 (6 bases). Germline assignment: CDR1 SEHNR and CDR2 FQNEAQ (reference sequence). V shed 5 bases and J shed 4 bases, with 12 bases lying between them. The CDR3 spans 13 residues. The CDR3 coding sequence is TGTGCCAGCAGCCCCGCGGCGGGATACGAGCAGTACTTC. It specifies CASSPAAGYEQYF.

The chain joins TRBV30 to TRBJ2-3; D perhaps matches TRBD1 (5 bases). Trimming removed 7 bases at V and 0 bases at J, with 11 bases between. The CDR3 totals 13 residues. The germline V gene encodes CDR1 GTSNPN and CDR2 SVGIG (reference sequence). The DNA for the CDR3 is TGTGCCTTACGACAGAGTAGCACAGATACGCAGTATTTT. This sequence encodes CALRQSSTDTQYF. Full variable domain (outside the CDR3, taken from reference TRBV30 and TRBJ2-3): SQTIHQWPATLVQPVGSPLSLECTVEGTSNPNLYWYRQAAGRGLQLLFYSVGIGQISSEVPQNLSASRPQDRQFILSSKKLLLSDSGFYLCALRQSSTDTQYFGPGTRLTVL.

This rearrangement joins TRBV14 to TRBJ2-1, with D maybe TRBD2 (7 bases). The V gene lost 1 base and the J gene lost 9 bases, with 16 bases spanning the gap. The CDR3 loop spans 15 amino acids. Per the germline V gene, CDR1 is SGHDN and CDR2 is FVKESK. The DNA of the CDR3 is TGTGCCAGCAGCCAAGTCGGCCGGGGGGCCGTTGAGCAGTTCTTC. This encodes CASSQVGRGAVEQFF.

The CDR3 DNA follows: TGTGCCAGCTCACCAACGGTCGGCAGGGGCCTGTATGGCTACACCTTC. Protein sequence: CASSPTVGRGLYGYTF. The V and J genes are TRBV18 and TRBJ1-2, with D perhaps matching TRBD1 (6 bases). V gave up 2 bases and J gave up 5 bases, with 18 bases separating them. The CDR3 is 16 residues long. Per germline, CDR1 KGHSH and CDR2 LQKENI.

A single count supports this clone. The chain joins TRBV29-1 to TRBJ1-4; D remains unclear. V was cut by 4 bases and J by 0 bases, with 6 bases left in between. Germline V gene sequence: CDR1 SQVTM, CDR2 ANQGSEA. The CDR3 is 13 amino acids. This CDR3 is CSVGAATNEKLFF. CDR3 in DNA: TGCAGCGTTGGAGCGGCAACTAATGAAAAACTGTTTTTT.

The chain is built from TRBV5-6 and TRBJ1-2, with D unclear. Germline CDR1 and CDR2: SGHDT and YYEEEE. This CDR3 comprises 13 residues. V was trimmed by 5 bases and J by 6 bases, leaving 14 bases between them. DNA of the CDR3: TGTGCCAGCAGTACGAGCACGGGGAATGGCTACACCTTC. This codes for CASSTSTGNGYTF. Full variable domain (outside the CDR3, taken from reference TRBV5-6 and TRBJ1-2): DAGVTQSPTHLIKTRGQQVTLRCSPKSGHDTVSWYQQALGQGPQFIFQYYEEEERQRGNFPDRFSGHQFPNYSSELNVNALLLGDSALYLCASSTSTGNGYTFGSGTRLTVV.

The chain links TRBV5-1 to TRBJ2-2; unclear D gene. This CDR3 is 13 amino acids long. The germline V gene encodes CDR1 SGHRS and CDR2 YFSETQ. V lost 0 bases and J lost 7, with 7 bases in between. CDR3 residues: CASSLGQIGELFF. The CDR3 coding sequence is TGCGCCAGCAGCTTGGGGCAGATCGGGGAGCTGTTTTTT. The entire variable domain, with the rest obtained from reference TRBV5-1 and TRBJ2-2, is as follows: KAGVTQTPRYLIKTRGQQVTLSCSPISGHRSVSWYQQTPGQGLQFLFEYFSETQRNKGNFPGRFSGRQFSNSRSEMNVSTLELGDSALYLCASSLGQIGELFFGEGSRLTVL.

The chain carries TRBV4-3 and TRBJ1-4; D is undetermined. CDR1 and CDR2 from the germline V gene are LGHNA and YSLEER. The germline V and J ends were trimmed by 8 bases and 0 bases, with 16 bases remaining between them. The CDR3 runs 16 residues. DNA for the CDR3: TGCGCCAGCTCGGGTGAGGCTTTTGCAACTAATGAAAAACTGTTTTTT. Protein: CASSGEAFATNEKLFF.

The chain recombines TRBV2 with TRBJ2-7; D remains unclear. The germline CDR1 and CDR2 sequences are SNHLY and FYNNEI. Trimming pared 6 bases from V and 2 bases from J, leaving 14 bases between. This CDR3 is built from 14 residues. CDR3 sequence (DNA): TGTGCCAGCAGCCCGGTCAGTGGGCCCTACGAGCAGTACTTC. Translation gives CASSPVSGPYEQYF.

The rearrangement joins TRBV7-9 to TRBJ1-4; TRBD1 matches at 9 bases. The CDR3 spans 14 residues. V lost 5 bases to trimming and J lost 8 bases; unmatched junction nucleotides: 6. CDR1 SEHNR and CDR2 FQNEAQ come from the germline V gene (reference sequence). Here the CDR3 reads CASSNSGTGEKLFF. The DNA of the CDR3 is TGTGCCAGCAGCAATTCCGGGACAGGGGAAAAACTGTTTTTT.

The rearrangement links TRBV3-1 (or the pseudogene TRBV3-2) to TRBJ2-7, with 8 bases identical to TRBD2. V gave up 1 base and J gave up 3 bases; unmatched junction bases: 8. Germline V lookup: CDR1 LGHDT, CDR2 YNNKEL (reference sequence). This CDR3 has 16 amino acids. DNA for the CDR3: TGTGCCAGCAGCCAAGGAAAAACGGGGGGGAACTACGAGCAGTACTTC. It is translated as CASSQGKTGGNYEQYF.

This clone was recorded a few times. This chain uses TRBV6-2 or TRBV6-3 with TRBJ2-4; 9 nucleotides agree with TRBD2. The CDR3 loop spans 17 amino acids. V gave up 0 bases and J gave up 7 bases; unmatched junction bases: 10. CDR1 is MNHEY, CDR2 SVGEGT, per germline. For the CDR3, the DNA is TGTGCCAGCAGTTACTCCGGAGTAGCGGGAGTTTTGAACATTCAGTACTTC. This sequence encodes CASSYSGVAGVLNIQYF.

J is TRBJ2-5 and V is TRBV27; 11 bases are a match to TRBD2. The length of the CDR3 is 15 residues. Per germline, CDR1 MNHEY and CDR2 SMNVEV (reference sequence). V trimming: 4 bases; J trimming: 5 bases; junction bases outside the gene matches: 6. The CDR3 protein is CASSSTSGGRETQYF. The DNA of the CDR3 is TGTGCCAGCAGTTCAACTAGCGGGGGACGGGAGACCCAGTACTTC.

This clone was detected once. The J gene is TRBJ2-1, the V gene TRBV2; 12 bases map to TRBD2. Trimming cost V 3 bases and J 6 bases; bases outside gene matches: 6. Per germline, CDR1 SNHLY and CDR2 FYNNEI. The CDR3 extends over 16 amino acids. Written as DNA, the CDR3 is TGTGCCAGCAGTGAGATACCTAGCGGGGGGGGCAATGAGCAGTTCTTC. It translates to CASSEIPSGGGNEQFF.

The chain is built from TRBV19 and TRBJ2-4; 10 bases line up with TRBD1. Germline CDR1 reads LNHDA; CDR2 reads SQIVND (reference sequence). This CDR3 comprises 19 residues. Germline trimming cut 5 bases from V and 0 bases from J; bases unmatched to any gene: 13. The CDR3 bases are TGTGCCAGTAGTCTCCTCGGGACAGGGGTAAGATTAGCCAAAAACATTCAGTACTTC. It encodes CASSLLGTGVRLAKNIQYF.

CDR3 sequence reads: CASSLDRDTGNTIYF. CDR3 sequence (DNA): TGTGCCAGCAGCTTAGACCGGGACACTGGAAACACCATATATTTT. The chain carries TRBV7-9 and TRBJ1-3; possibly TRBD1 for D (6 bases). Germline loops: CDR1 SEHNR, CDR2 FQNEAQ (reference sequence). V was pared by 1 base and J by 2 bases, with 9 bases between. This CDR3 is 15 amino acids long.

This chain joins TRBV5-8 and TRBJ2-1, with D maybe TRBD1 (6 bases). CDR3 length equals 15 residues. The germline gives CDR1 SGHTS, CDR2 YDEGEE. Deletions cut 1 base from V and 9 bases from J, with 17 bases between. This CDR3 reads CASSLSQGLATEQFF. CDR3 DNA sequence: TGTGCCAGCAGCTTGAGCCAGGGGCTCGCTACTGAGCAGTTCTTC.